This TCR beta chain was documented in a study of cytomegalovirus exposure and HLA in healthy donors. About the research overall: A later analysis reported the same platform for the 120 or so validation repertoires and the approximately 640 first-cohort repertoires.

The CDR3 length is 20 residues. Germline loops: CDR1 GTSNPN, CDR2 SVGIG (reference sequence). V shed 3 bases, J shed 2 bases, and the junction held 15 bases outside the gene matches. Here immunoSEQ multiplex PCR was the method, and the copy in TCRdb shows in-frame clones only, minus some. The table lists 140,000 to 150,000 clones, approximately 94% of them singletons. Study-wide results and caveats: Cytomegalovirus association was listed for around 170 TCR beta chains.

Concerning this clone: What it recognizes is unknown.

While the first cohort had fewer than 850 subjects, the donors belonged to the separate validation cohort of 120 subjects. This clonotype originated in a young man in good health and CMV-seropositive. Material for sequencing was PBMCs. V is TRBV30 and J is TRBJ2-3, with 15 bases aligning to TRBD2. The CDR3 DNA reads as TGTGCCTGGAGGGCGCGCCTAGGGACTAGCGGGAGGTCATTCACAGATACGCAGTATTTT. Translating it yields CAWRARLGTSGRSFTDTQYF. Looking up the rest from reference TRBV30 and TRBJ2-3 gives the full variable domain: SQTIHQWPATLVQPVGSPLSLECTVEGTSNPNLYWYRQAAGRGLQLLFYSVGIGQISSEVPQNLSASRPQDRQFILSSKKLLLSDSGFYLCAWRARLGTSGRSFTDTQYFGPGTRLTVL.